The 32 T cell receptor beta chains in this list originate from one sample, sequenced in a study of CD8 T cells in ankylosing spondylitis. TCRdb re-called the 5' RACE reads through MiXCR, storing one row per CDR3 protein. The sample records 250,000 to 350,000 distinct CDR3 sequences, about 20% being singletons. The material sequenced was blood, either unsorted or a sorted T cell fraction (not recorded which). These receptors originate from a male donor with ankylosing spondylitis or in good health (not recorded which).

In its sample, this clonotype was seen many times. This chain uses TRBV5-1 with TRBJ1-1; 10 positions match TRBD1. Germline CDR1 reads SGHRS; CDR2 reads YFSETQ. The trim removed 6 bases at V and 5 bases at J, leaving 16 bases unmatched. The CDR3 has 17 amino acids. The CDR3 nucleotides are TGCGCCAGCATAGAATCCGGGACAGGGGATTCAGTTACTGAAGCTTTCTTT. Translating it yields CASIESGTGDSVTEAFF. Together with reference TRBV5-1 and TRBJ1-1, the CDR3 gives the full variable domain: KAGVTQTPRYLIKTRGQQVTLSCSPISGHRSVSWYQQTPGQGLQFLFEYFSETQRNKGNFPGRFSGRQFSNSRSEMNVSTLELGDSALYLCASIESGTGDSVTEAFFGQGTRLTVV.

The sample holds many counts of this clonotype. The CDR3 DNA follows: TGCGCCAGCAGCCAAGATGGGACACCGACAGGGGGCAATCAGCCCCAGCATTTT. Amino acids: CASSQDGTPTGGNQPQHF. V gene TRBV4-1 combines with J gene TRBJ1-5; TRBD1 matches at 8 bases. This CDR3 spans 18 amino acids. CDR1 is MGHRA, CDR2 YSYEKL, per germline. V dropped 0 bases and J dropped 2; count of bases not matched to a gene: 9.

The gene calls are TRBV20-1 and TRBJ2-7; D may be TRBD2 (6 bases). CDR1 and CDR2 (germline): DFQATT, SNEGSKA (reference sequence). The CDR3 totals 14 residues. V lost 5 bases and J lost 2, with 16 bases in between. The CDR3 DNA reads as TGCAGTGCTGGGGGAGTAGCGGAGACCTACGAGCAGTACGTC. Amino acid sequence: CSAGGVAETYEQYV.

This clonotype appeared many times. The V and J genes are TRBV6-4 and TRBJ2-2, with 7 bases identical to TRBD2. CDR3 length: 14 residues. The V gene end was trimmed by 5 bases and the J gene end by 5 bases; junction bases not matched to a gene: 5. Germline-derived CDR1 and CDR2 are MRHNA and SNTAGT. CDR3 sequence reads: CASSSGGTTGELFF. The CDR3 DNA is TGTGCCAGCAGTTCGGGAGGAACAACCGGGGAGCTGTTTTTT.

For this clonotype: Sequence at one end of the junction differs from germline and may be a read error. J is TRBJ1-6 and V is TRBV25-1, with a tentative D call TRBD1 (5 bases). From germline, CDR1 is MGHDK and CDR2 SYGVNS. The CDR3 extends over 15 amino acids. The CDR3: CASSVTGTANSLLHF. In nucleotides, the CDR3 is TGTGCCAGCAGTGTAACCGGGACGGCAAATTCACTCCTCCACTTT. Using reference TRBV25-1 and TRBJ1-6 for the parts outside the CDR3, the full variable domain is EADIYQTPRYLVIGTGKKITLECSQTMGHDKMYWYQQDPGMELHLIHYSYGVNSTEKGDLSSESTVSRIRTEHFPLTLESARPSHTSQYLCASSVTGTANSLLHFGNGTRLTVT.

This clonotype was picked up many times. This sequence joins TRBV10-3 and TRBJ2-3; TRBD1 matches 8 bases. The germline CDR1 and CDR2 sequences are ENHRY and SYGVKD. The V and J ends lost 10 bases and 1 base, in that order; junction bases with no gene match: 7. The CDR3 sequence is 14 residues long. CDR3 bases: TGTGCCACAGGGACAGGCACTGGCACAGATACGCAGTATTTT. Protein: CATGTGTGTDTQYF.

A few counts support this clonotype. The rearrangement links TRBV9 to TRBJ1-1; D is uncertain. The CDR3 is 14 residues long. Germline CDR1 and CDR2: SGDLS and YYNGEE. The V end was cut by 0 bases, the J end by 1 base, with 7 bases between. Here the CDR3 reads CASSVAPSNTEAFF. In nucleotides, the CDR3 is TGTGCCAGCAGCGTAGCCCCGTCGAACACTGAAGCTTTCTTT.

This clonotype was observed a handful of times. This may arise from a read error, as a much more abundant clone is one base away. J is TRBJ1-1 and V is TRBV5-5; possibly TRBD1 for D (6 bases). The CDR3 sequence is 14 residues long. Germline-derived CDR1 and CDR2 are SGHKS and YYEKEE (reference sequence). CDR3 region: CAGSPRPTGTEAFF. In DNA form, the CDR3 reads TGTGCCGGCAGCCCCCGTCCGACAGGCACTGAAGCTTTCTTT.

This clonotype is classed as medium-sized. V usage is TRBV12-3 or TRBV12-4 and J usage is TRBJ2-1; no clear D gene. Trimming removed 1 base at V and 6 bases at J, with 13 bases between. The CDR3 is made up of 15 amino acids. This CDR3 is CASSLGLVVFNEQFF. CDR3 DNA: TGTGCCAGCAGTTTAGGTCTAGTTGTGTTCAATGAGCAGTTCTTC.

The gene calls are TRBV7-6 and TRBJ1-1; possibly TRBD1 for D (6 bases). The germline V gene has CDR1 SGHVS and CDR2 FNYEAQ. Trimming removed 2 bases from V and 10 bases from J, with 20 bases in between. There are 15 residues in the CDR3. CDR3 region: CASSLNNRDLTGAFF. CDR3 DNA: TGTGCCAGCAGCTTAAATAACAGGGATCTTACGGGAGCTTTCTTT.

This clonotype was counted many times. The chain carries TRBV12-3 or TRBV12-4 and TRBJ2-3; 12 bases match TRBD2. The CDR3 runs to 14 residues. V shed 5 bases and J 5 bases; nucleotides not matched to a gene: 2. CDR3 protein: CASSQTSGGDTQYF. The CDR3 region has the DNA TGTGCCAGCAGTCAGACTAGCGGGGGAGATACGCAGTATTTT.

The gene calls are TRBV14 and TRBJ2-1, with 16 bases that match TRBD2. This CDR3 comprises 19 residues. Per germline, CDR1 SGHDN and CDR2 FVKESK. Trimming at V came to 4 bases and at J to 3 bases, leaving 9 bases not matched to a gene. The CDR3 nucleotides read TGTGCCAGCAGCCCAGGGGGGACTAGCGGGGGGGCCTACTACAATGAGCAGTTCTTC. Protein: CASSPGGTSGGAYYNEQFF.

This clonotype was recorded at least ten times. This sequence joins TRBV6-5 and TRBJ2-3; D not resolved. This CDR3 comprises 11 residues. Trimming cost V 7 bases and J 4 bases, with 6 bases left between them. Per the germline V gene, CDR1 is MNHEY and CDR2 is SVGAGI. The CDR3 loop is CASKRADTQYF. The CDR3 DNA follows: TGTGCCAGCAAGAGAGCAGATACGCAGTATTTT.

The rearrangement links TRBV10-1 to TRBJ2-7; D not certain. V lost 3 bases, J lost 1 base, and 4 bases lay in between. This CDR3 contains 12 residues. Germline CDR1 WNHNN, CDR2 SYGVQD (reference sequence). The CDR3 sequence is CASSDLSYEQYV. The DNA for the CDR3 is TGCGCCAGCAGTGATCTTTCCTACGAGCAGTACGTC.

This clonotype has at least ten counts. This chain connects TRBV12-3 or TRBV12-4 to TRBJ2-7; 7 bases are a match to TRBD1. The CDR3 is made up of 13 amino acids. The V and J ends lost 5 bases and 6 bases, in that order; junction bases with no gene match: 7. The CDR3 sequence is CASSRDGQAEQYV. The CDR3, as DNA: TGTGCCAGCAGTCGAGACGGACAGGCCGAGCAGTACGTC.

This clonotype came up a few times. The chain carries TRBV10-2 and TRBJ2-3; D remains unclear. CDR1 is WSHSY, CDR2 SAAADI, per germline. This CDR3 has 14 residues. With 2 bases removed from V and 3 bases from J, the gap between germline ends came to 9 bases. The CDR3 reads CASSEGRLTDTQYF. The CDR3 DNA reads TGCGCCAGCAGTGAGGGTAGACTTACAGATACGCAGTATTTT.

This clonotype was seen more than once but under ten times. The CDR3 here is CSARDLLLRGNTGELFF. The CDR3 bases are TGCAGTGCTAGAGACCTCCTTCTCAGAGGGAACACCGGGGAGCTGTTTTTT. The chain has TRBV20-1 and TRBJ2-2; no firm D call. The ends were cut back, 0 bases at V and 1 base at J, with 15 bases in the middle. The CDR3 is 17 amino acids. Germline V CDR1 and CDR2: DFQATT, SNEGSKA (reference sequence).

In nucleotides, the CDR3 is TGTGCCAGTAGGGCCACTACTAGCGGGGTCACAGATACGCAGTATTTT. Translated, it gives CASRATTSGVTDTQYF. The chain employs TRBV12-3 or TRBV12-4 and TRBJ2-3, with TRBD2 identical over 10 bases. This CDR3 is 16 amino acids long. V shed 9 bases, J shed 2 bases, and the junction held 11 bases outside the gene matches.

This clonotype was seen more than once but under ten times. J is TRBJ1-1 and V is TRBV12-3 or TRBV12-4; no clear D. There are 11 residues in the CDR3. The germline V and J ends were trimmed by 8 bases and 8 bases, with 12 bases remaining between them. CDR3 sequence: CASGPGGEAFF. For the CDR3, the DNA is TGTGCCAGCGGCCCGGGAGGGGAAGCTTTCTTT.

In this sample, this clonotype turned up a few times. DNA for the CDR3: TGTGCCACCCAGTCGGGACAGGGCTCCCCGAACACCGGGGAGCTGTTTTTT. The encoded protein is CATQSGQGSPNTGELFF. The chain has TRBV6-1 and TRBJ2-2; 9 positions match TRBD1. Germline CDR1 and CDR2: MNHNS and SASEGT. With 10 bases clipped from V and 0 bases from J, the junction kept 12 bases outside the gene matches. The CDR3 has 17 residues.

Only a few counts were recorded for this clonotype. The CDR3 region is CASSIIRTGELFF. The DNA of the CDR3 is TGTGCCAGCAGCATTATACGCACCGGGGAGCTGTTTTTT. This chain uses TRBV5-8 with TRBJ2-2, with no clear D. There are 13 residues in the CDR3. Germline values: CDR1 SGHTS, CDR2 YDEGEE. Trimming removed 4 bases at V and 4 bases at J, with 8 bases between.

This clonotype was counted a few times. The chain is built from TRBV7-2 and TRBJ2-1; 14 bases match TRBD2. The CDR3 spans 17 residues. V lost 3 bases, J lost 7 bases, and 8 bases stayed unmatched. The germline gives CDR1 SGHTA, CDR2 FQGNSA. This chain's CDR3 is CASSFAGTSGRANEQFF. CDR3 nucleotide sequence: TGTGCCAGCAGCTTCGCCGGGACTAGCGGGAGAGCAAATGAGCAGTTCTTC. Filled out from reference TRBV7-2 and TRBJ2-1, the complete variable domain reads GAGVSQSPSNKVTEKGKDVELRCDPISGHTALYWYRQSLGQGLEFLIYFQGNSAPDKSGLPSDRFSAERTGGSVSTLTIQRTQQEDSAVYLCASSFAGTSGRANEQFFGPGTRLTVL.

This clonotype was seen ten or more times. The rearrangement uses TRBV5-1 and TRBJ2-1, with D perhaps matching TRBD2 (5 bases). Trimming removed 5 bases at V and 9 bases at J, with 12 bases between. Germline-derived CDR1 and CDR2 are SGHRS and YFSETQ. The CDR3 has 12 amino acids. CDR3 bases: TGCGCCAGCAGTTATAGCGTGGGTGAGCAGTTCTTC. Its protein is CASSYSVGEQFF.

Only a few counts were recorded for this clonotype. The chain has TRBV6-1 and TRBJ1-3; tentative D call: TRBD1 (6 bases). Germline lookup yields CDR1 MNHNS and CDR2 SASEGT. The CDR3 covers 14 residues. Trimming removed 5 bases at V and 5 bases at J, with 13 bases between. CDR3 coding DNA: TGTGCCAGCAGTCCTCAGGGGACCCGAAACACCATATATTTT. Translation gives CASSPQGTRNTIYF.

V usage is TRBV20-1 and J usage is TRBJ1-4; a weak D match, TRBD1 (6 bases). This CDR3 has 15 residues. Germline loops: CDR1 DFQATT, CDR2 SNEGSKA (reference sequence). V was trimmed by 0 bases and J by 5 bases, leaving 13 bases between them. CDR3 DNA sequence: TGCAGTGCTAGAGATCAGGGCCAGGGGAATGAAAAACTGTTTTTT. As protein: CSARDQGQGNEKLFF.

At least ten counts were recorded for this clonotype. This chain links TRBV5-8 with TRBJ2-2; D is unresolved. Deletions cut 0 bases from V and 1 base from J, with 4 bases between. Germline loops: CDR1 SGHTS, CDR2 YDEGEE. The CDR3 covers 14 residues. The CDR3 DNA reads TGTGCCAGCAGCTTGGCACAGAACACCGGGGAGCTGTTTTTT. Amino acid sequence: CASSLAQNTGELFF.

This clonotype was counted ten times or more. This chain joins TRBV3-1 and TRBJ1-5; no clear D. The CDR3 has 13 amino acids. Deletions cut 3 bases from V and 2 bases from J, with 5 bases between. The germline gives CDR1 LGHDT, CDR2 YNNKEL (reference sequence). CDR3 coding DNA: TGTGCCAGCAGCCATTCTGGCAATCAGCCCCAGCATTTT. It codes for CASSHSGNQPQHF. The complete variable domain, with remaining parts taken from reference TRBV3-1 and TRBJ1-5, reads DTAVSQTPKYLVTQMGNDKSIKCEQNLGHDTMYWYKQDSKKFLKIMFSYNNKELIINETVPNRFSPKSPDKAHLNLHINSLELGDSAVYFCASSHSGNQPQHFGDGTRLSIL.

This clonotype was detected only a few times. This rearrangement joins TRBV12-3 or TRBV12-4 to TRBJ1-3; TRBD1 is a possible D gene (6 bases). This CDR3 is 15 amino acids long. V lost 5 bases and J lost 0, with 11 bases in between. Here the CDR3 reads CASSTQGASGNTIYF. The CDR3 nucleotides are TGTGCCAGCAGTACACAGGGCGCCTCTGGAAACACCATATATTTT.

The chain couples TRBV27 to TRBJ2-7; perhaps TRBD1 as D (7 bases). This CDR3 spans 18 amino acids. Germline assignment: CDR1 MNHEY and CDR2 SMNVEV (reference sequence). Deletions cut 3 bases from V and 4 bases from J, with 25 bases between. CDR3 sequence reads: CASSLSGSRGALLYEQYV. As DNA, the CDR3 is TGTGCCAGCAGTTTGTCCGGGAGCAGGGGGGCCCTACTTTACGAGCAGTACGTC.

This clonotype was picked up many times. The V call is TRBV29-1, the J call TRBJ2-1; 12 bases agree with TRBD2. The CDR3 runs 14 residues. With V trimmed by 6 bases and J by 4 bases, 4 bases remained unmatched. Germline CDR1 and CDR2: SQVTM and ANQGSEA. The CDR3 sequence is CSVSGTSGYNEQFF. The CDR3, as DNA: TGCAGCGTGTCCGGGACTAGCGGGTACAATGAGCAGTTCTTC.

This sequence joins TRBV2 and TRBJ2-3; TRBD2 agrees at 11 bases. The germline CDR1 and CDR2 sequences are SNHLY and FYNNEI. The V segment lost 5 bases and the J segment 5 bases; nucleotides outside the gene matches: 9. This CDR3 has 16 amino acids. CDR3 nucleotides: TGTGCCAGCAGTCTAACTAGCGGGAGAGTTTTAGATACGCAGTATTTT. This gives the protein CASSLTSGRVLDTQYF.

The chain has TRBV5-1 and TRBJ2-5; D could derive from TRBD1 or TRBD2 (5 bases each). The CDR3 sequence is 17 residues long. The V end was cut by 1 base, the J end by 4 bases, with 20 bases between. CDR1 and CDR2 (germline): SGHRS, YFSETQ. This chain's CDR3 is CASSLSGRGRGVETQYF. The CDR3 DNA reads TGCGCCAGCAGCTTGTCGGGTCGCGGCAGAGGGGTAGAGACCCAGTACTTC.